The clone carrying this TCR beta chain appeared a few times. Germline-derived CDR1 and CDR2 are SGHTA and FQGNSA. Unmatched junction bases numbered 4, after V lost 5 bases and J lost 9 bases. CDR3 length: 13 residues. Through a sample-barcoded 5' primer and a J-beta primer mix, a second PCR was run for roughly 6 to 11 cycles. TCRdb re-called the 5' RACE reads through MiXCR, storing one row per CDR3 protein. This table holds some 1 million distinct CDR3 sequences, less than 50% found once. This sample is part of a study of blood T cells in healthy people across ages. Each of the donors had around 10 milliliters of peripheral blood drawn into EDTA-treated Vacutainer tubes. Per sample, at least 5 micrograms of total RNA were extracted.

Sequencing was carried out using blood. The V and J genes are TRBV7-2 and TRBJ2-1, with 10 bases identical to TRBD1. The clonotype was recovered from a woman aged 55 to 70 in good health. CDR3 sequence reads: CASSMTGGGEQFF. In nucleotides, the CDR3 is TGTGCCAGCAGCATGACAGGGGGCGGTGAGCAGTTCTTC.